This TCR beta chain was observed in a study of cytomegalovirus exposure and HLA in healthy donors. The CDR3 is 14 amino acids. The junction had 5 bases not matched to a gene; V was cut back by 5 bases and J by 3 bases. Germline loops: CDR1 SGHTA, CDR2 FQGTGA. The PCR had 60 Vbeta and 13 Jbeta primers. The method was immunoSEQ multiplex PCR; TCRdb's version includes in-frame clones alone and lacks a portion of them. The sample carries hundreds of thousands of clones, about 66% recorded once. Regarding the study as a whole: Earlier analysis found most TCR beta V segments productive about 90% or about 30% of the time. An Asian-associated ancestry cluster reportedly showed fewer N-insertions than the roughly 670-donor mean in a later analysis. A missense DCLRE1C variant was associated with V- and J-gene trimming of TCR beta chains in a later analysis, and an independent cohort replicated the association.

This clone was found a few times. As yet, its antigen is unknown. The chain has TRBV7-3 and TRBJ2-7; 9 bases match TRBD2. This TCR derives from a female donor in good health and CMV-seronegative. The sample consisted of PBMCs. The CDR3 spells CASSLLAGRYEQYF. CDR3 bases: TGTGCCAGCAGCCTACTAGCGGGCCGCTACGAGCAGTACTTC.